The 12 T cell receptor beta chains below were found in one sample sequenced in a study of blood T cell repertoires in COVID-19. Sequencing used immunoSEQ multiplex PCR; TCRdb keeps in-frame clones, though not all of them. The sample holds some 150,000 clones, roughly four fifths seen once. The sample consisted of peripheral blood. Receptors were obtained from a woman older than 75 with active or convalescent COVID-19.

The chain couples TRBV2 to TRBJ1-2; 8 nucleotides align to TRBD1. V was pared by 5 bases and J by 0 bases, with 2 bases of the junction left unmatched. Germline V CDR1 and CDR2: SNHLY, FYNNEI. The CDR3 covers 14 residues. The CDR3 region is CASSPTGANYGYTF. The CDR3 DNA reads TGTGCCAGCAGTCCGACAGGGGCTAACTATGGCTACACCTTC.

The chain links TRBV2 to TRBJ2-3, with 7 bases identical to TRBD1. Unmatched junction bases numbered 5, after V lost 8 bases and J lost 0 bases. The CDR3 sequence is 14 residues long. Germline V gives CDR1 SNHLY, CDR2 FYNNEI. CDR3 protein: CASVTGVSTDTQYF. CDR3 DNA: TGTGCCAGCGTAACAGGGGTTAGCACAGATACGCAGTATTTT. The full variable domain, completed using reference TRBV2 and TRBJ2-3, is EPEVTQTPSHQVTQMGQEVILRCVPISNHLYFYWYRQILGQKVEFLVSFYNNEISEKSEIFDDQFSVERPDGSNFTLKIRSTKLEDSAMYFCASVTGVSTDTQYFGPGTRLTVL.

Here the CDR3 DNA reads TGTGCCAGCAGAACGACAGGGGTGGGTCAGCCCCAGCATTTT. This codes for CASRTTGVGQPQHF. The chain links TRBV27 to TRBJ1-5, with 8 bases fitting TRBD1. The V gene's germline CDR1 is MNHEY and CDR2 SMNVEV (reference sequence). The CDR3 totals 14 residues. J lost 6 bases, V lost 6 bases, and 7 bases had no gene match.

The chain has TRBV30 and TRBJ1-3; D gene ambiguous. This CDR3 has 14 amino acids. Germline-derived CDR1 and CDR2 are GTSNPN and SVGIG (reference sequence). Deletions cut 3 bases from V and 7 bases from J, with 16 bases between. Here the CDR3 DNA reads TGTGCCTGGAGCAGAAATCGGCAGGCTAACACCATATATTTT. Its protein is CAWSRNRQANTIYF.

In this sample, this clone turned up once. The J gene is TRBJ1-1, the V gene TRBV6-5; a weak D match, TRBD1 (5 bases). The length of the CDR3 is 13 residues. The ends were cut back, 6 bases at V and 4 bases at J, with 12 bases in the middle. Germline-derived CDR1 and CDR2 are MNHEY and SVGAGI. CDR3 in amino acids: CASRADIPTEAFF. The CDR3, as DNA: TGTGCCAGCAGGGCGGACATACCCACTGAAGCTTTCTTT.

V is TRBV4-1 and J is TRBJ2-3, with TRBD2 matching over 11 bases. The length of the CDR3 is 19 residues. The ends lost 0 bases at V and 6 bases at J; junction bases unmatched: 14. Germline values: CDR1 MGHRA, CDR2 YSYEKL. This CDR3 is CASSQDRRLAGGRSDTQYF. In nucleotides, the CDR3 is TGCGCCAGCAGCCAAGATCGTCGGTTAGCGGGGGGGCGTTCGGATACGCAGTATTTT.

The gene calls are TRBV5-1 and TRBJ1-1, with 10 bases lining up with TRBD1. CDR3 size: 16 residues. With 0 bases clipped from V and 4 bases from J, the junction kept 6 bases outside the gene matches. From germline, CDR1 is SGHRS and CDR2 YFSETQ. CDR3 sequence (DNA): TGCGCCAGCAGCTTGGGACAGGGGGCCGCGGGCACTGAAGCTTTCTTT. Residues: CASSLGQGAAGTEAFF.

The chain carries TRBV4-1 and TRBJ1-1; 8 bases are shared with TRBD1. From germline, CDR1 is MGHRA and CDR2 YSYEKL. Trimming at V came to 4 bases and at J to 4 bases, leaving 8 bases not matched to a gene. The CDR3 has 15 residues. The CDR3 nucleotides are TGCGCCAGCAGCCGCGAGACAGGGGTGTTCACTGAAGCTTTCTTT. As protein: CASSRETGVFTEAFF.

J is TRBJ2-1 and V is TRBV9; a weak D match, TRBD1 (5 bases). CDR1 is SGDLS and CDR2 is YYNGEE in the germline V gene. The CDR3 has 15 residues. Trimming took 0 bases from V and 0 from J, leaving 7 bases between them. CDR3 sequence (DNA): TGTGCCAGCAGCGTAGGCACAGGCTCCTACAATGAGCAGTTCTTC. It is translated as CASSVGTGSYNEQFF.

This chain links TRBV11-3 with TRBJ2-2; a possible D gene is TRBD2 (5 bases). Trimming removed 3 bases from V and 2 bases from J, with 7 bases in between. The CDR3 runs to 14 residues. Germline V gene sequence: CDR1 SGHNT, CDR2 YENEEA. The CDR3 loop reads CASSFRGNTGELFF. The CDR3 bases are TGTGCCAGCAGCTTTCGGGGAAACACCGGGGAGCTGTTTTTT.

The chain couples TRBV7-2 to TRBJ2-2, with D tentatively TRBD1 (5 bases). The ends were cut back, 5 bases at V and 1 base at J, with 14 bases in the middle. CDR1 is SGHTA and CDR2 is FQGNSA in the germline V gene. The CDR3 has 16 amino acids. Here the CDR3 DNA reads TGTGCCAGCAGCCCACGACGACAGATGAACACCGGGGAGCTGTTTTTT. As protein: CASSPRRQMNTGELFF.

V usage is TRBV6-5 and J usage is TRBJ1-5; possibly TRBD1 for D (6 bases). Germline V gene sequence: CDR1 MNHEY, CDR2 SVGAGI. The CDR3 extends over 14 amino acids. Trimming cost V 5 bases and J 11 bases, with 19 bases left between them. The CDR3 loop is CASSLGGPSLSQHF. The CDR3 DNA reads as TGTGCCAGCAGTCTGGGGGGGCCCTCTTTGTCCCAGCATTTT.